A single T cell receptor (beta chain) is shown here with its context. The source of the sample is a study of T cell repertoires in cytomegalovirus infection. TCRdb reanalysed the reads using MiXCR and keeps one entry per CDR3 protein. The sample contains hundreds of thousands of distinct CDR3 sequences, approximately 24% of which appear only once. CDR3 length: 16 amino acids. CDR1 is WSHSY and CDR2 is SAAADI in the germline V gene. V shed 7 bases and J 4 bases; nucleotides not matched to a gene: 11. Sequences were obtained from CD8+ T cells from PBMCs. This TCR was recovered from a human donor in good health (CMV status not recorded). Some clones in this sample may be carry-over from other donors' samples. The chain combines TRBV10-2 with TRBJ2-1, with 9 bases matching TRBD2. The CDR3 sequence is CASIGKAGGLYNEQFF. The CDR3 DNA follows: TGCGCCAGCATTGGAAAAGCGGGGGGCCTATACAATGAGCAGTTCTTC.